This T cell receptor (beta chain) was identified during a study of T cells in tuberculosis. The CDR3 extends over 13 amino acids. V lost 2 bases and J lost 1, with 8 bases in between. Germline CDR1 is GTSNPN and CDR2 is SVGIG (reference sequence). After thawing and overnight rest, PBMC were stained with GMM-loaded CD1B tetramer, viability dye and anti-CD3 for sorting. The lipid loaded on the CD1B tetramers was C32 glucose monomycolate from Rhodococcus equi. This clone appeared a single time. The repertoire was sequenced with immunoSEQ multiplex PCR; TCRdb's copy has only in-frame clones and lacks some. The sample lists about 58,000 clones, approximately 91% occurring once.

The chain has TRBV30 and TRBJ1-1; TRBD1 is a possible D gene (5 bases). The TCR sequence derives from an adult woman with latent tuberculosis. The sequenced sample consisted of CD1b-GMM tetramer-negative cells sorted from PBMCs. The CDR3, as DNA: TGTGCCTGGAGTCTCACAGGGAACACTGAAGCTTTCTTT. Encoded protein: CAWSLTGNTEAFF. The entire variable domain, with the rest obtained from reference TRBV30 and TRBJ1-1, is as follows: SQTIHQWPATLVQPVGSPLSLECTVEGTSNPNLYWYRQAAGRGLQLLFYSVGIGQISSEVPQNLSASRPQDRQFILSSKKLLLSDSGFYLCAWSLTGNTEAFFGQGTRLTVV.